The following is a T cell receptor (beta chain) sequence with its context. Only in-frame clones appear in the TCRdb table, and some are missing; sequencing was by immunoSEQ multiplex PCR. The repertoire has under 20,000 clones, about 80% of them found once; the top ten carry 21%. This sample was taken from a study of OX40 agonist ivuxolimab in advanced cancers. The CDR3 runs to 16 residues. V gave up 4 bases and J gave up 3 bases; unmatched junction bases: 11. Germline CDR1 is MGHRA and CDR2 is YSYEKL. This sequence originates from an adult with an advanced solid tumor such as melanoma, head and neck, liver or kidney cancer. This chain uses TRBV4-1 with TRBJ2-7; 8 bases line up with TRBD2. Specimen: CD4+ or CD8+ T cells sorted from blood, collected in a trial of the OX40 agonist ivuxolimab. This chain's CDR3 is CASSRARLASGYEQYF. The CDR3 nucleotides read TGCGCCAGCAGCCGCGCCAGACTAGCGTCTGGCTACGAGCAGTACTTC.